This passage covers 15 T cell receptor beta chains from one sample sequenced in a study of cytomegalovirus exposure and HLA in healthy donors listed by TCRdb under 2017. Library generation was performed with the immunoSEQ multiplex PCR assay. For the multiplex PCR, a mixture combining 60 forward primers for TCR Vbeta segments and 13 reverse primers for TCR Jbeta segments was used. This is the immuneACCESS table as TCRdb keeps it, with only in-frame sequences that have V and J called. A part of the clones is gone; compared with another copy, unresolved V genes explain less than half, and the rest is unexplained. The sample table holds around 150,000 clones, of which around two thirds were seen once. About 10% of the sample rests with the top ten. The sample taken for sequencing was PBMCs. Source of these receptors: a man between 25 and 39 years old in good health and CMV-seropositive.

About this clone: A read error may account for a junction end that differs from germline. This sample includes further DNA sequences coding for the same CDR3. The chain links TRBV7-2 to TRBJ2-4; D perhaps matches TRBD2 (6 bases). Germline-derived CDR1 and CDR2 are SGHTA and FQGNSA. The CDR3 spans 13 residues. The CDR3, as DNA: TGTGCCAGCAGCCTGCAGACAGCGGGCATTCAGTATTTC. Amino acids: CASSLQTAGIQYF.

This sequence joins TRBV6-5 and TRBJ2-7, with D uncertain. V was cut by 4 bases and J by 0 bases, with 10 bases left in between. Germline CDR1 MNHEY, CDR2 SVGAGI. The CDR3 totals 14 residues. CDR3 nucleotides: TGTGCCAGCAGTTTTTCGTCTAGCTCCTACGAGCAGTACTTC. It yields the protein CASSFSSSSYEQYF.

This sequence joins TRBV30 and TRBJ2-3; TRBD2 is a possible D gene (5 bases). Trimming cost V 8 bases and J 4 bases, with 10 bases left between them. This CDR3 spans 11 amino acids. Germline CDR1 GTSNPN, CDR2 SVGIG (reference sequence). CDR3 coding DNA: TGTGCCGTTAACGGGGCAGATACGCAGTATTTT. Translation: CAVNGADTQYF.

The V and J genes are TRBV30 and TRBJ2-1; TRBD2 aligns across 12 bases. There are 14 residues in the CDR3. V was pared by 1 base and J by 10 bases, with 5 bases of the junction left unmatched. Germline V gives CDR1 GTSNPN, CDR2 SVGIG (reference sequence). CDR3: CAWSGLAGDGEQFF. The CDR3 DNA reads TGTGCCTGGAGTGGACTAGCGGGAGACGGGGAGCAGTTCTTC.

The chain links TRBV9 to TRBJ2-2; D perhaps matches TRBD2 (6 bases). CDR1 and CDR2 from the germline V gene are SGDLS and YYNGEE. Trimming removed 7 bases at V and 7 bases at J, with 17 bases between. This CDR3 has 14 residues. This CDR3 is CASRHGGRIGELFF. The CDR3 region has the DNA TGTGCCAGCCGCCACGGAGGGCGGATCGGGGAGCTGTTTTTT.

The chain links TRBV7-9 to TRBJ1-2; D is uncertain. V was cut by 5 bases and J by 6 bases, with 16 bases left in between. Germline V gene data show CDR1 as SEHNR and CDR2 as FQNEAQ (reference sequence). This CDR3 region has 14 residues. The CDR3 region has the DNA TGTGCCAGCAGCGATATTAGGAGGGCGGATGGCTACACCTTC. Translation gives CASSDIRRADGYTF.

The chain carries TRBV5-4 and TRBJ2-7; D uncertain. The V end lost 0 bases, the J end lost 3 bases, and 10 bases lay between the germline ends. This CDR3 is built from 14 residues. Germline V gene data show CDR1 as SGHNT and CDR2 as YYREEE (reference sequence). The CDR3 protein is CASSLGGRNYEQYF. CDR3 in DNA: TGTGCCAGCAGCTTGGGCGGCAGAAACTACGAGCAGTACTTC.

The chain joins TRBV19 to TRBJ1-2; 9 positions match TRBD1. The CDR3 is 13 amino acids. Germline trimming cut 3 bases from V and 4 bases from J; bases unmatched to any gene: 0. Germline-derived CDR1 and CDR2 are LNHDA and SQIVND (reference sequence). This CDR3 reads CASSMDRGYGYTF. The CDR3 DNA is TGTGCCAGTAGTATGGACAGGGGCTATGGCTACACCTTC.

The chain couples TRBV6-5 to TRBJ1-1; D not resolved. The CDR3 has 12 amino acids. Trimming cost V 5 bases and J 5 bases, with 9 bases left between them. CDR1 MNHEY and CDR2 SVGAGI come from the germline V gene. The CDR3 DNA follows: TGTGCCAGCAGTCGCCAGATGACTGAAGCTTTCTTT. It translates to CASSRQMTEAFF.

The chain uses TRBV7-2 and TRBJ2-2, with 10 bases matching TRBD1. The CDR3 has 16 residues. Trimming removed 5 bases from V and 5 bases from J; junction bases left unmatched: 8. The germline CDR1 and CDR2 sequences are SGHTA and FQGNSA. CDR3 DNA: TGTGCCAGCAGCCAAAGACAGGGGGCAGGGACCGGGGAGCTGTTTTTT. It encodes CASSQRQGAGTGELFF.

The J gene is TRBJ2-7, the V gene TRBV2; D possibly corresponds to TRBD1 (5 bases). The CDR3 contains 14 residues. Trimming took off 9 bases at V and 1 base at J, with 16 bases between the two ends. CDR1 and CDR2 from the germline V gene are SNHLY and FYNNEI. The CDR3 DNA sequence: TGTGCCAGTCACGGCAAAACAGGATCCTACGAGCAGTACTTC. It is translated as CASHGKTGSYEQYF.

The V and J genes are TRBV5-1 and TRBJ2-3, with 15 bases that match TRBD2. Trimming took 3 bases from V and 4 from J; bases not matched to a gene: 6. Germline values: CDR1 SGHRS, CDR2 YFSETQ. This CDR3 spans 17 amino acids. CDR3 DNA sequence: TGCGCCAGCAGCTGGGGACTAGCGGGAGGAACGTCAGATACGCAGTATTTT. Translating gives CASSWGLAGGTSDTQYF.

The chain is built from TRBV6-1 and TRBJ2-1, with D possibly being TRBD1 (5 bases). Trimming shortened V by 0 bases and J by 2 bases, and 14 bases separated the two germline ends. The germline V gene encodes CDR1 MNHNS and CDR2 SASEGT. The CDR3 loop spans 17 amino acids. The CDR3 region is CASSEADEGAPYNEQFF. The CDR3 nucleotides read TGTGCCAGCAGTGAAGCGGACGAAGGGGCCCCCTACAATGAGCAGTTCTTC.

This chain uses TRBV11-3 with TRBJ2-1, with 8 bases lining up with TRBD1. Unmatched junction bases numbered 11, after V lost 3 bases and J lost 4 bases. Germline assignment: CDR1 SGHNT and CDR2 YENEEA. CDR3 size: 17 residues. CDR3 in amino acids: CASSFLPGTGPYNEQFF. The CDR3 coding sequence is TGTGCCAGCAGCTTTCTTCCCGGGACAGGACCGTACAATGAGCAGTTCTTC.

The CDR3 spells CASSLAVGDTIYF. CDR3 nucleotides: TGCGCCAGCAGCCTAGCGGTAGGGGACACCATATATTTT. The genes are TRBV4-1 and TRBJ1-3; possibly TRBD1 for D (5 bases). V gave up 4 bases and J gave up 8 bases, with 12 bases separating them. CDR3 length: 13 residues. Looked up from germline, CDR1 is MGHRA and CDR2 is YSYEKL.